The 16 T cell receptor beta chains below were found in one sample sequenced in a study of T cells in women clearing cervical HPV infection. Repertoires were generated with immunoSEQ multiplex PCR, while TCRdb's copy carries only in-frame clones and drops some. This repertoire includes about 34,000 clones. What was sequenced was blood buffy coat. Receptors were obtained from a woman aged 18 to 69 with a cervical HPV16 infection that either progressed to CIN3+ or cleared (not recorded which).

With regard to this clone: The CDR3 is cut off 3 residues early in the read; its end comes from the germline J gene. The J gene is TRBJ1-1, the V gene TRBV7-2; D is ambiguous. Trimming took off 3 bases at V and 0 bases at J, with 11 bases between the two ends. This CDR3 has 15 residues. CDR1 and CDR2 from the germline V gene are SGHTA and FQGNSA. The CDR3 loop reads CASSFVSVMNTEAFF. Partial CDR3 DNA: TGTGCCAGCAGCTTCGTAAGCGTTATGAACACTGAA.

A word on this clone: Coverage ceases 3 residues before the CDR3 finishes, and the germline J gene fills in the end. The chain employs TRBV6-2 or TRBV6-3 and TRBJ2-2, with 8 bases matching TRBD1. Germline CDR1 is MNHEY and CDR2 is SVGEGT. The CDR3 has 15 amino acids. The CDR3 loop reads CASSQQGATNEKLFF. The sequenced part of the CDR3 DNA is TGTGCCAGCAGCCAGCAGGGGGCAACTAATGAAAAG.

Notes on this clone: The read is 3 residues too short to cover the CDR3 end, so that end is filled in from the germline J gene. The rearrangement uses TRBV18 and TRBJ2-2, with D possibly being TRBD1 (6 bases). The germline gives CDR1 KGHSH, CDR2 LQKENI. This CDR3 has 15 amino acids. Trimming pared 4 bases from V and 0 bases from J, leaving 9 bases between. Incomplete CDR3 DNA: TGTGCCAGCTCACGTGGGACATCGAACACCGGGGAG. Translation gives CASSRGTSNTGE. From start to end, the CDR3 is CASSRGTSNTGELFF.

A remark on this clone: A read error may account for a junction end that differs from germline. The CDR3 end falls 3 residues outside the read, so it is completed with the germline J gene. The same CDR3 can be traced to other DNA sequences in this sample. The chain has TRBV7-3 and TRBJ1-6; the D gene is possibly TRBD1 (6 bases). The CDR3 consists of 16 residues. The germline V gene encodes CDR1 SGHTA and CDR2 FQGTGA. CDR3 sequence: CASSLREGQYNSPLHF. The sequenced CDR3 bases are TGTGCCAGCAGCTTACGGGAAGGACAGTATAATTCGCCC.

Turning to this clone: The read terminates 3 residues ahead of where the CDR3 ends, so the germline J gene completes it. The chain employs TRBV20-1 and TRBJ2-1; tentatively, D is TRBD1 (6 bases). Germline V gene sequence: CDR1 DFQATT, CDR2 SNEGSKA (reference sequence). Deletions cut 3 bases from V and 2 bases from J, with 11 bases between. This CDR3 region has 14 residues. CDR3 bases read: TGCAGTGCTAGTACAGGGATGGCCTACAATGAG. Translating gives CSASTGMAYNE. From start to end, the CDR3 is CSASTGMAYNEQFF.

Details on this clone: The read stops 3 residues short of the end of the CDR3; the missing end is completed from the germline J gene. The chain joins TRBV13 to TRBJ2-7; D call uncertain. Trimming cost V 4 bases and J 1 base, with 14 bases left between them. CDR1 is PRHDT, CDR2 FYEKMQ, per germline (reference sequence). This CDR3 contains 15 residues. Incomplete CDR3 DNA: TGTGCCAGCAGCTCTCCCTACCAACCTTCCTACGAG. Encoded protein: CASSSPYQPSYE. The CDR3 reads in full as CASSSPYQPSYEQYF. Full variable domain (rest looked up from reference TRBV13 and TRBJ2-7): AAGVIQSPRHLIKEKRETATLKCYPIPRHDTVYWYQQGPGQDPQFLISFYEKMQSDKGSIPDRFSAQQFSDYHSELNMSSLELGDSALYFCASSSPYQPSYEQYFGPGTRLTVT.

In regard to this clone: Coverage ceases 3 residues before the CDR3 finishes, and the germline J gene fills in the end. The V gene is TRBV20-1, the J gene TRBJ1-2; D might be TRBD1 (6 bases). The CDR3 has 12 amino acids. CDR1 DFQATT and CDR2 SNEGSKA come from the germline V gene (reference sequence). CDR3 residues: CSASHRVGGYTF. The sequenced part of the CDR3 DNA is TGCAGTGCCAGTCACAGGGTTGGGGGC.

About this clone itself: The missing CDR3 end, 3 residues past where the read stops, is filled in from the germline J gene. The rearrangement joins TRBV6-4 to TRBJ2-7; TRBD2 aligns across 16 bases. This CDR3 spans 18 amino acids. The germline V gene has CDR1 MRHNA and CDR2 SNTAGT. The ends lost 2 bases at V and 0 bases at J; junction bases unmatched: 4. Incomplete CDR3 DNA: TGTGCCAGCAGTGACCCGGGACTAGCGGGGGGGATCTCCTACGAG. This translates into CASSDPGLAGGISYE. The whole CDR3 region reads CASSDPGLAGGISYEQYF.

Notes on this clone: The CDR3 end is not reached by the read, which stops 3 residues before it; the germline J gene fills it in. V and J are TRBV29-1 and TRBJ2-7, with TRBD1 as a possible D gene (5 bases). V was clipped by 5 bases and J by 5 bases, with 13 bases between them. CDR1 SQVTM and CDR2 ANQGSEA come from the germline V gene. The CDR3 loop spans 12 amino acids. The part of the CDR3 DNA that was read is TGCAGCGTTTTGGGAAAAGGGGACGAG. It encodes CSVLGKGDE. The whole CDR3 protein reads CSVLGKGDEQYF.

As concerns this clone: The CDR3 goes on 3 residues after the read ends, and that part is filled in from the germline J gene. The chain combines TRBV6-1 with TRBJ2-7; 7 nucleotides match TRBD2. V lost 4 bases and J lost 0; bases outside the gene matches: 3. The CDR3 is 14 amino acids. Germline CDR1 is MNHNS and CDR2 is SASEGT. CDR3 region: CASSGTSVSYEQYF. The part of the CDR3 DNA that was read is TGTGCCAGCAGTGGTACTAGCGTCTCCTACGAG.

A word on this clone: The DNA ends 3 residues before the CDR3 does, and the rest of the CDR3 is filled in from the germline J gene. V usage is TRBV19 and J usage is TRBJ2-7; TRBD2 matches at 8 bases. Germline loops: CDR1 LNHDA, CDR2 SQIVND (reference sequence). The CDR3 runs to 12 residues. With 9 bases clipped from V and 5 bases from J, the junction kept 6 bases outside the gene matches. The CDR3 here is CASRGGLHEQYF. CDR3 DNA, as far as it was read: TGTGCCAGCCGGGGGGGATTACACGAG.

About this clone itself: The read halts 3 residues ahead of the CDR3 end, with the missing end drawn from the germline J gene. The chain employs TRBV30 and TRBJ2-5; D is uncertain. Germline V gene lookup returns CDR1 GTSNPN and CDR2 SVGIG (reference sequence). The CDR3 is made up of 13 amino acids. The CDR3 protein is CAWEDNPPDTQYF. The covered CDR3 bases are TGTGCCTGGGAAGACAATCCCCCAGATACC.

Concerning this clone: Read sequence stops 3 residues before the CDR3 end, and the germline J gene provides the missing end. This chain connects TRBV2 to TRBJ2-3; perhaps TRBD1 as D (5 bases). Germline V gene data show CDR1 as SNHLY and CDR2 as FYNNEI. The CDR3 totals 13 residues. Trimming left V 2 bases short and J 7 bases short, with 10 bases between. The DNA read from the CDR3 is TGTGCCAGCAGTGAACAGGGTATGAATACG. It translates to CASSEQGMNT. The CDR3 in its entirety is CASSEQGMNTQYF.

The CDR3 DNA, read in part, is TGTGCCAGCTCACCACCGCGGCAGGGTCTTGAAAAG. It encodes CASSPPRQGLEK. The CDR3 reads in full as CASSPPRQGLEKLFF. The J gene is TRBJ2-2, the V gene TRBV18; TRBD1 might be the D (5 bases). The CDR3 is cut off 3 residues early in the read; its end comes from the germline J gene. The CDR3 sequence is 15 residues long. Germline CDR1 reads KGHSH; CDR2 reads LQKENI.

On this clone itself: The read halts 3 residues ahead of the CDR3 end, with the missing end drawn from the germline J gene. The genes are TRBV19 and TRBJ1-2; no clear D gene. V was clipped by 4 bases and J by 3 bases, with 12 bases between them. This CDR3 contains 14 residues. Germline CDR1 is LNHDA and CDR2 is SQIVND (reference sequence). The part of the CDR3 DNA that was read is TGTGCCAGTAGTAGTCAGGTCGGCTACTATGGC. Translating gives CASSSQVGYYG. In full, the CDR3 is CASSSQVGYYGYTF. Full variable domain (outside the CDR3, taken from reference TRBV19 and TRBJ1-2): DGGITQSPKYLFRKEGQNVTLSCEQNLNHDAMYWYRQDPGQGLRLIYYSQIVNDFQKGDIAEGYSVSREKKESFPLTVTSAQKNPTAFYLCASSSQVGYYGYTFGSGTRLTVV.

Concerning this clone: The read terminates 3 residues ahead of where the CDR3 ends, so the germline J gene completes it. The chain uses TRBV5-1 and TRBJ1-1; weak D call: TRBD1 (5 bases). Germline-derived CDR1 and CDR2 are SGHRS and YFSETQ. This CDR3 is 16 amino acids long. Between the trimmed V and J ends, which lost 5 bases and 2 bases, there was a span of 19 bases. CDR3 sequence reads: CASRIERGVENTEAFF. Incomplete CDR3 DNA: TGCGCCAGCAGGATTGAGAGGGGTGTGGAAAACACTGAA.